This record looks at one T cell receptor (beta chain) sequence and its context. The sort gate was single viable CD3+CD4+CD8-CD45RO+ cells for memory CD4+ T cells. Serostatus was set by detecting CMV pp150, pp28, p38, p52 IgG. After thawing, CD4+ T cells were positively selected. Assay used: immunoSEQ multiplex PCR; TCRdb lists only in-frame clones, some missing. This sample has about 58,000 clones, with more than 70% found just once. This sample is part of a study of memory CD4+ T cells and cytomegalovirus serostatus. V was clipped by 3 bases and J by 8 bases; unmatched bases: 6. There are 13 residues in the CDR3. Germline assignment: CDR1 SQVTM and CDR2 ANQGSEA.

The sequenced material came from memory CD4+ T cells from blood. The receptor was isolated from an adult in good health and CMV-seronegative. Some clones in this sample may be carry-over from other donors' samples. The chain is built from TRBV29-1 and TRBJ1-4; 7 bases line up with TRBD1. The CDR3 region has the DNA TGCAGCGTTGAGGGGGACAGAAGGGAAAAACTGTTTTTT. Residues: CSVEGDRREKLFF. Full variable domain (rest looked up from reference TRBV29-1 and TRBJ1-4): SAVISQKPSRDICQRGTSLTIQCQVDSQVTMMFWYRQQPGQSLTLIATANQGSEATYESGFVIDKFPISRPNLTFSTLTVSNMSPEDSSIYLCSVEGDRREKLFFGSGTQLSVL.